This T cell receptor beta chain was profiled in a study of blood T cell repertoires in COVID-19. The wider study: Material from acute and convalescent COVID-19 was sourced from the United States, Italy and Spain. From T cells, B-cell-depleted T cells, or PBMCs came the material, which was cDNA or gDNA.

Per the germline V gene, CDR1 is SQVTM and CDR2 is ANQGSEA. The CDR3 spans 11 residues. V was shortened by 4 bases and J by 4 bases, with 7 bases between the two germline ends. For recovered donors of Cohort 3, there were two negative PCRs, clearance, or symptom resolution. The protocol was immunoSEQ multiplex PCR, while the TCRdb copy is restricted to in-frame clones and leaves out a portion. This table holds 180,000 or so clones, around four fifths found once. The clonotype comes from a woman aged 55-69 years who had recovered from COVID-19. This chain joins TRBV29-1 and TRBJ1-1; D ambiguous. Specimen: PBMCs or T cells enriched from blood (not recorded which). The CDR3 DNA reads TGCAGCGTTGGGAGGGTCACTGAAGCTTTCTTT. This encodes CSVGRVTEAFF.